The TCR beta chain described here comes from a study of T-cell reconstitution after alpha-beta-depleted transplantation in children. As it was prepared, the TCRbeta library received unique molecular identifiers. TCRdb re-analysed the PCR reads in MiXCR, keeping a single row per CDR3 protein. The top ten hold approximately 1% of the sample, which has hundreds of thousands of distinct CDR3 sequences, around 16% seen once. This CDR3 has 17 residues. With 3 bases clipped from V and 2 bases from J, the junction kept 9 bases outside the gene matches. The V call is TRBV12-3 or TRBV12-4, the J call TRBJ2-3, with 9 positions matching TRBD1. The receptor's source is a human donor who donated a stem cell graft to a child with acute myeloid leukemia. Sequenced here: PBMCs from the stem cell graft donor, sampled from the stem cell graft. CDR3 protein: CASSFVTGGWVTDTQYF. CDR3 sequence (DNA): TGTGCCAGCAGTTTCGTCACAGGGGGCTGGGTCACAGATACGCAGTATTTT.